This paragraph covers one TCR beta chain sequence. Its antigen is unknown. This sample is drawn from a study of CD8 T cells in ankylosing spondylitis. The TCR beta libraries were generated through quantitative 5'-RACE incorporating molecular barcodes. TCRdb independently ran MiXCR on the 5' RACE reads; one entry per CDR3 protein. The sample includes about 240,000 distinct CDR3 sequences, 9.5% to 12% of them seen just once. Germline CDR1 and CDR2: SGHVS and FQNEAQ. The CDR3 is made up of 17 amino acids. The V segment lost 4 bases and the J segment 5 bases; nucleotides outside the gene matches: 11. Regarding the study as a whole: Researchers reportedly found disease-linked clones significantly enriched in matched ankylosing spondylitis synovial fluid. A motif in TCR beta, a set of eight or nine highly homologous variants, appeared characteristic of ankylosing spondylitis blood. Disease-linked clones displayed a CD8+ phenotype and appeared relatively rarely in peripheral blood.

The receptor was isolated from a male donor with ankylosing spondylitis or in good health (not recorded which). Sequencing was performed on blood, either unsorted or a sorted T cell fraction (not recorded which). J is TRBJ2-5 and V is TRBV7-8; 12 bases line up with TRBD1. DNA for the CDR3: TGTGCCAGCAGCTCATACCGGGACAGGGGGCTTAGGGAGACCCAGTACTTC. Its protein is CASSSYRDRGLRETQYF.